This passage covers 27 T cell receptor beta chains from one sample sequenced in a study of T cell changes during pregnancy in multiple sclerosis. The data were produced by immunoSEQ multiplex PCR, yet TCRdb's version contains in-frame clones alone and is incomplete. The sample gives approximately 100,000 clones, over 85% of which show up once; more than 0.95% is in the top ten. This specimen consisted of peripheral blood, obtained in the second trimester of pregnancy. Receptors were obtained from a female donor with multiple sclerosis, enrolled in a pregnancy study.

This clone appeared once. The chain couples TRBV27 to TRBJ1-4; D is possibly TRBD1 (5 bases). This CDR3 has 15 amino acids. V gave up 5 bases and J gave up 6 bases, with 16 bases separating them. CDR1 is MNHEY, CDR2 SMNVEV, per germline (reference sequence). CDR3 region: CASSRTGVTYEKLFF. The CDR3 DNA is TGTGCCAGCAGTCGGACGGGGGTTACGTATGAAAAACTGTTTTTT.

This chain joins TRBV7-3 and TRBJ1-1, with 9 bases lining up with TRBD1. Trimming cost V 4 bases and J 7 bases; bases outside gene matches: 1. This CDR3 is built from 12 residues. The germline V gene encodes CDR1 SGHTA and CDR2 FQGTGA. CDR3 protein: CASSSDRGEAFF. CDR3 DNA sequence: TGTGCCAGCAGCTCGGACAGGGGTGAAGCTTTCTTT.

The rearrangement links TRBV5-6 to TRBJ2-2; 10 bases map to TRBD1. J lost 4 bases, V lost 3 bases, and 9 bases had no gene match. Germline V gene sequence: CDR1 SGHDT, CDR2 YYEEEE. The CDR3 totals 17 residues. The CDR3 DNA sequence: TGTGCCAGCAGCTCGGTCTGGAGGACAGGGGGCACCGGGGAGCTGTTTTTT. This gives the protein CASSSVWRTGGTGELFF. The full variable domain, completed using reference TRBV5-6 and TRBJ2-2, is DAGVTQSPTHLIKTRGQQVTLRCSPKSGHDTVSWYQQALGQGPQFIFQYYEEEERQRGNFPDRFSGHQFPNYSSELNVNALLLGDSALYLCASSSVWRTGGTGELFFGEGSRLTVL.

This clone is a singleton in its sample. The chain uses TRBV7-3 and TRBJ2-5; the D gene is possibly TRBD2 (6 bases). CDR1 SGHTA and CDR2 FQGTGA come from the germline V gene. V lost 0 bases, J lost 1 base, and 9 bases lay in between. The CDR3 totals 15 residues. The CDR3 DNA reads as TGTGCCAGCAGCTTAACCCCCGGGGGCCAAGAGACCCAGTACTTC. This translates into CASSLTPGGQETQYF.

The CDR3 DNA follows: TGTGCCAGCAGCTTAGGACAGGCGATCTCCTACGAGCAGTACTTC. Amino acid sequence: CASSLGQAISYEQYF. V gene TRBV13 combines with J gene TRBJ2-7; a possible D gene is TRBD1 (5 bases). The CDR3 has 15 residues. Per the germline V gene, CDR1 is PRHDT and CDR2 is FYEKMQ (reference sequence). The V and J ends lost 0 bases and 0 bases respectively, with 9 bases between them. The full variable domain, its missing parts supplied by reference TRBV13 and TRBJ2-7, is AAGVIQSPRHLIKEKRETATLKCYPIPRHDTVYWYQQGPGQDPQFLISFYEKMQSDKGSIPDRFSAQQFSDYHSELNMSSLELGDSALYFCASSLGQAISYEQYFGPGTRLTVT.

This clone was seen a single time. This chain joins TRBV5-4 and TRBJ2-2, with 8 bases that match TRBD1. Germline V gene lookup returns CDR1 SGHNT and CDR2 YYREEE (reference sequence). This CDR3 contains 16 residues. The V gene end was trimmed by 4 bases and the J gene end by 1 base; junction bases not matched to a gene: 6. CDR3 in DNA: TGTGCCAGCAGCGCCCAGGGGGCAGTGAACACCGGGGAGCTGTTTTTT. It encodes CASSAQGAVNTGELFF.

The CDR3, as DNA: TGTGCCAGCACCCCCGACAGGGGGCCCTACAATGAGCAGTTCTTC. This codes for CASTPDRGPYNEQFF. The chain combines TRBV27 with TRBJ2-1, with TRBD1 matching 10 bases. Germline V gene lookup returns CDR1 MNHEY and CDR2 SMNVEV (reference sequence). The CDR3 has 15 amino acids. Losses at the gene ends were 7 bases for V and 2 bases for J; bases not matched to a gene: 5.

The gene calls are TRBV18 and TRBJ1-3; the match to TRBD1 covers 8 bases. The germline gives CDR1 KGHSH, CDR2 LQKENI. This CDR3 is 16 amino acids long. Trimming cost V 4 bases and J 5 bases; bases outside gene matches: 10. CDR3 coding DNA: TGTGCCAGCTCACTCCGGGACAGGCTGAGGAGAAACACCATATATTTT. Translating gives CASSLRDRLRRNTIYF.

CDR3 in DNA: TGTGCCAGCAGCTGGGGACTAGCGGGGGGCACCTCCCAAGAGACCCAGTACTTC. It translates to CASSWGLAGGTSQETQYF. The chain recombines TRBV5-6 with TRBJ2-5; 15 bases align to TRBD2. The germline gives CDR1 SGHDT, CDR2 YYEEEE. The ends lost 3 bases at V and 1 base at J; junction bases unmatched: 7. The CDR3 loop spans 18 amino acids.

CDR3: CASSSDSYTEAFF. CDR3 DNA: TGTGCCAGCAGCTCCGACAGTTACACTGAAGCTTTCTTT. This chain connects TRBV7-3 to TRBJ1-1, with TRBD1 as a possible D gene (5 bases). This CDR3 has 13 residues. Trimming stripped 4 bases from V and 3 bases from J, with 9 bases between. The germline gives CDR1 SGHTA, CDR2 FQGTGA.

This chain links TRBV5-4 with TRBJ2-5; D is ambiguous. V lost 2 bases and J 0 bases, leaving 5 bases between the germline ends. This CDR3 region has 13 residues. CDR1 is SGHNT and CDR2 is YYREEE in the germline V gene (reference sequence). The CDR3 sequence: CASSLTDQETQYF. The CDR3 DNA follows: TGTGCCAGCAGCTTAACAGACCAAGAGACCCAGTACTTC.

The chain employs TRBV18 and TRBJ2-7, with 9 bases fitting TRBD1. CDR1 is KGHSH, CDR2 LQKENI, per germline. Losses at the gene ends were 5 bases for V and 3 bases for J; bases not matched to a gene: 5. This CDR3 is 14 amino acids long. CDR3 sequence reads: CASSTTGQGYEQYF. The CDR3 region has the DNA TGTGCCAGCTCAACCACGGGACAGGGCTACGAGCAGTACTTC.

The chain has TRBV27 and TRBJ1-2, with TRBD1 identical over 9 bases. This CDR3 is built from 15 residues. CDR1 MNHEY and CDR2 SMNVEV come from the germline V gene (reference sequence). V lost 5 bases, J lost 0 bases, and 4 bases stayed unmatched. This chain's CDR3 is CASSTRQGANYGYTF. DNA for the CDR3: TGTGCCAGCAGTACCCGACAGGGGGCTAACTATGGCTACACCTTC.

The chain is built from TRBV15 and TRBJ1-2; maybe TRBD1 (6 bases). The CDR3 runs to 17 residues. The ends were cut back, 1 base at V and 2 bases at J, with 17 bases in the middle. Germline assignment: CDR1 LNHNV and CDR2 YYDKDF (reference sequence). The CDR3 nucleotides read TGTGCCACCAGCAGAGGCTTACCGCAACAGGGAAACTATGGCTACACCTTC. Its protein is CATSRGLPQQGNYGYTF.

The CDR3, as DNA: TGTGCCAGTAGTCCCACCCAGGGGTCGGGCGAGCAGTACTTC. Translated, it gives CASSPTQGSGEQYF. The J gene is TRBJ2-7, the V gene TRBV19, with D possibly TRBD1 on 6 matching bases. Germline values: CDR1 LNHDA, CDR2 SQIVND (reference sequence). Trimming left V 5 bases short and J 6 bases short, with 17 bases between. The CDR3 runs 14 residues. The full variable domain, in which reference TRBV19 and TRBJ2-7 provide the parts outside the CDR3, is DGGITQSPKYLFRKEGQNVTLSCEQNLNHDAMYWYRQDPGQGLRLIYYSQIVNDFQKGDIAEGYSVSREKKESFPLTVTSAQKNPTAFYLCASSPTQGSGEQYFGPGTRLTVT.

The chain couples TRBV5-1 to TRBJ2-3; 7 nucleotides match TRBD2. The CDR3 runs 16 residues. Germline V gives CDR1 SGHRS, CDR2 YFSETQ. J was trimmed by 2 bases and V by 3 bases; bases with no gene match: 9. CDR3: CASSYVFGGNTDTQYF. CDR3 in DNA: TGCGCCAGCAGCTACGTTTTCGGGGGGAACACAGATACGCAGTATTTT.

The chain links TRBV2 to TRBJ2-4; 12 bases map to TRBD2. V trimming: 7 bases; J trimming: 8 bases; junction bases outside the gene matches: 6. Germline loops: CDR1 SNHLY, CDR2 FYNNEI. The CDR3 sequence is 14 residues long. CDR3 sequence: CASTGLAGGHIQYF. CDR3 nucleotides: TGTGCCAGCACAGGCCTAGCGGGAGGGCACATTCAGTACTTC.

The CDR3 reads CATSGGGQGGTEAFF. The CDR3 coding sequence is TGTGCCACCAGCGGGGGGGGACAGGGGGGCACTGAAGCTTTCTTT. V is TRBV15 and J is TRBJ1-1, with 11 bases fitting TRBD1. The length of the CDR3 is 15 residues. J lost 4 bases, V lost 5 bases, and 6 bases had no gene match. From germline, CDR1 is LNHNV and CDR2 YYDKDF (reference sequence).

This clone was observed once. The chain joins TRBV30 to TRBJ1-1; 8 nucleotides align to TRBD1. Trimming removed 0 bases from V and 1 base from J; junction bases left unmatched: 1. This CDR3 spans 14 amino acids. CDR1 and CDR2 (germline): GTSNPN, SVGIG (reference sequence). The CDR3 coding sequence is TGTGCCTGGAGTGTAGGGACAGGGAACACTGAAGCTTTCTTT. This codes for CAWSVGTGNTEAFF.

This clone was detected only once. V is TRBV19 and J is TRBJ1-4; D gene ambiguous. Trimming left V 8 bases short and J 8 bases short, with 12 bases between. The CDR3 is made up of 12 amino acids. Looked up from germline, CDR1 is LNHDA and CDR2 is SQIVND (reference sequence). The CDR3 sequence is CASSQDYEKLFF. In DNA, the CDR3 is TGTGCCAGTTCCCAGGATTACGAAAAACTGTTTTTT.

The V call is TRBV27, the J call TRBJ2-4; 8 bases are shared with TRBD1. The CDR3 totals 17 residues. The junction had 8 bases not matched to a gene; V was cut back by 4 bases and J by 0 bases. Germline V gene sequence: CDR1 MNHEY, CDR2 SMNVEV (reference sequence). The CDR3 here is CASSSYRGILAKNIQYF. The CDR3 DNA sequence: TGTGCCAGCAGTTCTTACAGGGGGATTTTAGCCAAAAACATTCAGTACTTC.

This chain uses TRBV30 with TRBJ1-1; D gene ambiguous. Germline V gives CDR1 GTSNPN, CDR2 SVGIG (reference sequence). V lost 2 bases and J lost 4, with 20 bases in between. The CDR3 covers 16 residues. For the CDR3, the DNA is TGTGCCTGGAGTAGGATTAGAGTATTATGGAGCACTGAAGCTTTCTTT. Translation: CAWSRIRVLWSTEAFF.

The V and J genes are TRBV10-2 and TRBJ2-7, with TRBD2 matching 8 bases. This CDR3 spans 16 amino acids. Germline V lookup: CDR1 WSHSY, CDR2 SAAADI. V trimming: 2 bases; J trimming: 4 bases; junction bases outside the gene matches: 10. CDR3 sequence reads: CASSESRLAGPYEQYF. The CDR3 DNA sequence: TGCGCCAGCAGTGAGAGTAGGCTAGCGGGTCCGTACGAGCAGTACTTC.

V and J are TRBV19 and TRBJ1-1; D gene uncertain. CDR1 LNHDA and CDR2 SQIVND come from the germline V gene (reference sequence). Trimming left V 7 bases short and J 1 base short, with 10 bases between. The CDR3 runs to 13 residues. DNA of the CDR3: TGTGCCAGTACGGCGGCAAGGAACACTGAAGCTTTCTTT. Its translation is CASTAARNTEAFF.

This clone has just one count. The chain carries TRBV28 and TRBJ1-1, with TRBD1 as a possible D gene (5 bases). CDR1 and CDR2 from the germline V gene are MDHEN and SYDVKM. Trimming stripped 2 bases from V and 5 bases from J, with 9 bases between. The CDR3 is 13 residues long. As DNA, the CDR3 is TGTGCCAGCAGTTTACAGGGAAGTACTGAAGCTTTCTTT. Translation: CASSLQGSTEAFF.

In the case of this clone: Other DNA sequences in the sample encode the same CDR3. V and J are TRBV20-1 and TRBJ2-2; D uncertain. CDR3 length: 11 amino acids. V dropped 3 bases and J dropped 5 bases, with 4 bases sitting between them. Germline V gene sequence: CDR1 DFQATT, CDR2 SNEGSKA (reference sequence). The CDR3 DNA reads TGCAGTGCTAGGCGGACCGGGGAGCTGTTTTTT. It translates to CSARRTGELFF.

This chain connects TRBV14 to TRBJ2-1, with TRBD2 matching over 11 bases. Germline V CDR1 and CDR2: SGHDN, FVKESK. V lost 1 base, J lost 8 bases, and 7 bases stayed unmatched. The CDR3 has 16 amino acids. The CDR3 reads CASSQVRASGRYEQFF. The CDR3 DNA reads TGTGCCAGCAGCCAAGTTAGGGCTAGCGGGAGGTATGAGCAGTTCTTC.